Shown below are 2 T cell receptor beta chains from a single sample sequenced in a study of cytomegalovirus exposure and HLA in healthy donors. Primers included in the PCR were 60 Vbeta and 13 Jbeta primers. Profiling relied on immunoSEQ multiplex PCR, and the TCRdb table lists in-frame clones only, not all of them. Of more than 150,000 clones listed, around 73% were seen once; the top ten hold 1.4% to 1.5%. Source material: PBMCs. These TCRs come from a male donor in good health and CMV-seronegative.

The rearrangement links TRBV5-8 to TRBJ2-2, with D possibly TRBD2 on 5 matching bases. V was cut by 3 bases and J by 0 bases, with 15 bases left in between. The germline CDR1 and CDR2 sequences are SGHTS and YDEGEE. CDR3 size: 17 residues. The chain's CDR3 is CASSSQLDWANTGELFF. As DNA, the CDR3 is TGTGCCAGCAGCTCACAACTGGACTGGGCGAACACCGGGGAGCTGTTTTTT.

The rearrangement links TRBV28 to TRBJ2-7, with TRBD2 matching 7 bases. Germline assignment: CDR1 MDHEN and CDR2 SYDVKM. The CDR3 loop spans 14 amino acids. V dropped 1 base and J dropped 7; count of bases not matched to a gene: 7. The CDR3 nucleotides read TGTGCCAGCAGTTTATCCGGAACCGGGGGGGAGCAGTACTTC. This translates into CASSLSGTGGEQYF. Full variable domain (missing parts from reference TRBV28 and TRBJ2-7): DVKVTQSSRYLVKRTGEKVFLECVQDMDHENMFWYRQDPGLGLRLIYFSYDVKMKEKGDIPEGYSVSREKKERFSLILESASTNQTSMYLCASSLSGTGGEQYFGPGTRLTVT.